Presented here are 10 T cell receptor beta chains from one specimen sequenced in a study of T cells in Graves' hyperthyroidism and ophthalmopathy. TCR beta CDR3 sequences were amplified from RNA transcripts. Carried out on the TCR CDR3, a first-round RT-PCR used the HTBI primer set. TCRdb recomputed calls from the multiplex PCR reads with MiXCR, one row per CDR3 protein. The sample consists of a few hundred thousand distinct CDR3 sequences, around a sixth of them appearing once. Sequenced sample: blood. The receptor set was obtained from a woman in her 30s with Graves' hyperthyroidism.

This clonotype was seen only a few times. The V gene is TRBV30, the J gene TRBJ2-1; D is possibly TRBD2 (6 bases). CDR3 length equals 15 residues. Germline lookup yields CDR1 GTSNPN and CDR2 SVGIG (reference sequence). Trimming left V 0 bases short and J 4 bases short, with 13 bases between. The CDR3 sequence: CAWSVLAGTYNEQFF. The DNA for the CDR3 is TGTGCCTGGAGTGTACTGGCGGGGACTTACAATGAGCAGTTCTTC.

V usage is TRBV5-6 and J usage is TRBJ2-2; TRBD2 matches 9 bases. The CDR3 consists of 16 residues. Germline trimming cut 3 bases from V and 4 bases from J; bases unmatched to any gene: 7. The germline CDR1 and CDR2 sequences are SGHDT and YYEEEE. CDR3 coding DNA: TGTGCCAGCAGCTGGGGGGTAGCGGGGGCCACCGGGGAGCTGTTTTTT. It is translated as CASSWGVAGATGELFF.

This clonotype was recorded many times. The CDR3 reads CASSLMGTETYEQYF. The CDR3 coding sequence is TGTGCCAGCAGCTTAATGGGGACCGAGACCTACGAGCAGTACTTC. The chain is built from TRBV11-1 and TRBJ2-7; D possibly uses TRBD1 or TRBD2 (5 bases each). V was pared by 2 bases and J by 2 bases, with 13 bases between. CDR1 SGHAT and CDR2 FQDESV come from the germline V gene (reference sequence). The CDR3 loop spans 15 amino acids.

The CDR3 protein is CASSRGTAPYEQYF. The CDR3 region has the DNA TGTGCCAGTAGTAGGGGGACAGCCCCCTACGAGCAGTACTTC. The chain joins TRBV19 to TRBJ2-7, with TRBD1 identical over 7 bases. This CDR3 spans 14 amino acids. In germline, CDR1 is LNHDA, CDR2 SQIVND (reference sequence). V shed 4 bases, J shed 2 bases, and the junction held 5 bases outside the gene matches.

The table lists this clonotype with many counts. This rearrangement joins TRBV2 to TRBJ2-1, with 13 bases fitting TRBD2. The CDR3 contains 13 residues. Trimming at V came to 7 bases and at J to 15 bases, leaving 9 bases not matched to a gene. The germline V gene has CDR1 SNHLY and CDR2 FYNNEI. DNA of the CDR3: TGTGCCAGCATACGGACTAGCGGGAGTCGTCGGTTCTTC. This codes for CASIRTSGSRRFF.

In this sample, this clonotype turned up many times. The CDR3, as DNA: TGCGCCAGCAGCCCTTACATCGGGGATGAAGCTTTCTTT. This codes for CASSPYIGDEAFF. The chain combines TRBV5-1 with TRBJ1-1; D is unclear. Germline lookup yields CDR1 SGHRS and CDR2 YFSETQ. The CDR3 runs 13 residues. The V end was cut by 4 bases, the J end by 7 bases, with 14 bases between.

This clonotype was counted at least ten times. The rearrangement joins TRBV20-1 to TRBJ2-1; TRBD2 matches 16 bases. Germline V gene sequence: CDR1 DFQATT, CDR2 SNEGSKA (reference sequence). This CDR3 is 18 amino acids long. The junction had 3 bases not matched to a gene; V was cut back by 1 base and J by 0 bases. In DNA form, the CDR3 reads TGCAGTGCTAGAGGGGGACTAGCGGGAGGGAGCTCCTACAATGAGCAGTTCTTC. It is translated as CSARGGLAGGSSYNEQFF.

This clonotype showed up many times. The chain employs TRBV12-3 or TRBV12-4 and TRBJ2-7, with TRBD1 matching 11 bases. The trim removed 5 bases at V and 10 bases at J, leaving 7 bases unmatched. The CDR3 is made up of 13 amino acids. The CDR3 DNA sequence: TGTGCCAGCAGTCCCGGGACAGGGGGGTTACAGTACTTC. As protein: CASSPGTGGLQYF.

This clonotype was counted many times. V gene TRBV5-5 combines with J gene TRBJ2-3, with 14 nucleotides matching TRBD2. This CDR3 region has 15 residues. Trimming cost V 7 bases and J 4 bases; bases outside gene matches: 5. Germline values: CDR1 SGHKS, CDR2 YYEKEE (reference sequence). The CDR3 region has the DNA TGTGCCAGCGACAGGACTAGCGGGAGGTCAGATACGCAGTATTTT. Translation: CASDRTSGRSDTQYF.

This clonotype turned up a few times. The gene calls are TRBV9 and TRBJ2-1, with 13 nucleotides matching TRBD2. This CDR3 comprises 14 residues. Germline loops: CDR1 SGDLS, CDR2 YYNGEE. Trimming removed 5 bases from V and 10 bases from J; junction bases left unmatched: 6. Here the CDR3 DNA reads TGTGCCAGCAGTAACCGACTAGCGGGAGGAGAGCAGTTCTTC. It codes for CASSNRLAGGEQFF.